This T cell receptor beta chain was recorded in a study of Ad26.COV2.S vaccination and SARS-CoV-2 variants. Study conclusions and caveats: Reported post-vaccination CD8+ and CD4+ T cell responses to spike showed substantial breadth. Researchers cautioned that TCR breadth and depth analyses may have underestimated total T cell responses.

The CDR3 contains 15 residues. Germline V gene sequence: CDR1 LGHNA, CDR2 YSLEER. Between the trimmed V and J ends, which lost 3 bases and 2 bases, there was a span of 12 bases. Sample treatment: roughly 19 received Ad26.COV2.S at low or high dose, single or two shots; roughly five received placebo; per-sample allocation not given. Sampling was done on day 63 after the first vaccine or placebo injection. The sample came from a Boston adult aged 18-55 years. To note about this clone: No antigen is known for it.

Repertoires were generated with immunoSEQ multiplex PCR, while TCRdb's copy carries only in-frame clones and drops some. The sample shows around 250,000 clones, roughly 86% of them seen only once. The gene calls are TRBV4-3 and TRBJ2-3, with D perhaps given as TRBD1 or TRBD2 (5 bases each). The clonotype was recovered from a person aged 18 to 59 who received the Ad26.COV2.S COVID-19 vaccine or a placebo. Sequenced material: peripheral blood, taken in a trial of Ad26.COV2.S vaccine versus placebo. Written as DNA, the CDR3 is TGCGCCAGCAGCCAGACCGGGACGGCCACAGATACGCAGTATTTT. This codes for CASSQTGTATDTQYF.